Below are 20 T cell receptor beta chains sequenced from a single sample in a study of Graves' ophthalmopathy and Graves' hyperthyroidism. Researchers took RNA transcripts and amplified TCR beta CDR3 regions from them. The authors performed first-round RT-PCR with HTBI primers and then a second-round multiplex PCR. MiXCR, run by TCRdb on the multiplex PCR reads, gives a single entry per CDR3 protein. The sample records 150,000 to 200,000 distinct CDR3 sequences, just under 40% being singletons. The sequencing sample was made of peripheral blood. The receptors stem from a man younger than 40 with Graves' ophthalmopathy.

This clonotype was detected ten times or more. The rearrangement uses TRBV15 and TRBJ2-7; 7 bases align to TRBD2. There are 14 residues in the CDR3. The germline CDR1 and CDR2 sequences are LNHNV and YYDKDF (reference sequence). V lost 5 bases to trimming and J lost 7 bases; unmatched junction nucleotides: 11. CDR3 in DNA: TGTGCCACCAGCGGGGTGGGAGGGGCGAGTGAGCAGTACTTC. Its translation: CATSGVGGASEQYF.

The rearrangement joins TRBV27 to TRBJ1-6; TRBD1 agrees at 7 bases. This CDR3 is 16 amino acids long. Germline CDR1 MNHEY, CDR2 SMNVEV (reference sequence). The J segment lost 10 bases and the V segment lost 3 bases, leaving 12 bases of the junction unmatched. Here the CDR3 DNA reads TGTGCCAGCAGTTTGCAGACGACAGGGCGCCAGTCACCCCTCCACTTT. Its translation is CASSLQTTGRQSPLHF.

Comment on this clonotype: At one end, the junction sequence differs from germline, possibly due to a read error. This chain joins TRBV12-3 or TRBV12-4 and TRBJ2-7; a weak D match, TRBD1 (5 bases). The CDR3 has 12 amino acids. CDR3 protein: CASSLVGGGHRF. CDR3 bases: TGTGCCAGCAGTTTAGTGGGTGGCGGACACCGCTTC.

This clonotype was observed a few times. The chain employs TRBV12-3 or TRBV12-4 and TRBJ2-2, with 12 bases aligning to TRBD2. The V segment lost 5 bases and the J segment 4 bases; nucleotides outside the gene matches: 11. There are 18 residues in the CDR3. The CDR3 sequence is CASSRPGLAGSGTGELFF. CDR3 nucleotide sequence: TGTGCCAGCAGTCGACCGGGACTAGCGGGTTCGGGCACCGGGGAGCTGTTTTTT.

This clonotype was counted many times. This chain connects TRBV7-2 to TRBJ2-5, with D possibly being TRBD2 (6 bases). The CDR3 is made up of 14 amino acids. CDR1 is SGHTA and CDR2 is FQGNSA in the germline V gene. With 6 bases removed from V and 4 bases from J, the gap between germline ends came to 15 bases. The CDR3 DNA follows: TGTGCCAGCAGACCTAGTGGGGGAGGAGAGACCCAGTACTTC. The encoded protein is CASRPSGGGETQYF.

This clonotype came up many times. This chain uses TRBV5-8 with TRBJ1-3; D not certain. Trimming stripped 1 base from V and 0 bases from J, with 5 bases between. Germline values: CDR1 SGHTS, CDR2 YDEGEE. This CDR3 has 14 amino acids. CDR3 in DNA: TGTGCCAGCAGCTTGCTCTTCTCTGGAAACACCATATATTTT. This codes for CASSLLFSGNTIYF.

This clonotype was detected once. This CDR3 is CATTITGHTEAFF. Written as DNA, the CDR3 is TGTGCCACAACAATAACAGGGCACACTGAAGCTTTCTTT. This chain connects TRBV6-4 to TRBJ1-1; D possibly corresponds to TRBD1 (6 bases). This CDR3 has 13 residues. The V gene lost 10 bases and the J gene lost 3 bases, with 15 bases spanning the gap. Germline V gene lookup returns CDR1 MRHNA and CDR2 SNTAGT.

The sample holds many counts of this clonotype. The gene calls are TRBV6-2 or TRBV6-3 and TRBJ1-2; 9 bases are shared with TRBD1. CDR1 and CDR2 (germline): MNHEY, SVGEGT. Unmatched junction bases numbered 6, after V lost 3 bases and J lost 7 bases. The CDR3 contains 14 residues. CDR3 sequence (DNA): TGTGCCAGCAGTTATCTCGGGACAGGGAGTGGCTACACCTTC. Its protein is CASSYLGTGSGYTF.

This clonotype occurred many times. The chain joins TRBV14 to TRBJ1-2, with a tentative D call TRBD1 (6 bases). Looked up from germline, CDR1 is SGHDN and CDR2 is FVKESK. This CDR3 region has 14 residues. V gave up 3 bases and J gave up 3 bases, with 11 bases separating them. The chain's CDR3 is CASSHQTGHYGYTF. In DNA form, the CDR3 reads TGTGCCAGCAGCCACCAGACAGGTCACTATGGCTACACCTTC.

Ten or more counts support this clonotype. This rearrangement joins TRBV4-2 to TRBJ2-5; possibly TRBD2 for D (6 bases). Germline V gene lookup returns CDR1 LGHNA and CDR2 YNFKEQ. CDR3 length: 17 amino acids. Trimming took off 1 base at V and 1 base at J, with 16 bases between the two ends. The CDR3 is CASSQAPDYAFQETQYF. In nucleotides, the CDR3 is TGTGCCAGCAGCCAAGCCCCGGACTATGCATTCCAAGAGACCCAGTACTTC.

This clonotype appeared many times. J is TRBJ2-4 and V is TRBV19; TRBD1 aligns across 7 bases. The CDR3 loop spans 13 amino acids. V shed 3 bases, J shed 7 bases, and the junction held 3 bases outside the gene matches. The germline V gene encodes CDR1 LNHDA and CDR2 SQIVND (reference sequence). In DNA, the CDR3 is TGTGCCAGTAGTATCGGGGACAGCAACATTCAGTACTTC. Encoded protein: CASSIGDSNIQYF.

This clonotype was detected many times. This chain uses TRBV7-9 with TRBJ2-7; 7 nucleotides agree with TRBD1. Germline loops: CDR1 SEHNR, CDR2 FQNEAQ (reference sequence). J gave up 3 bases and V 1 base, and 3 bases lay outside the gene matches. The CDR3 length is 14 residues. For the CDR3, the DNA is TGTGCCAGCAGCTTAGAAGGGACAGTCTACGAGCAGTACTTC. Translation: CASSLEGTVYEQYF.

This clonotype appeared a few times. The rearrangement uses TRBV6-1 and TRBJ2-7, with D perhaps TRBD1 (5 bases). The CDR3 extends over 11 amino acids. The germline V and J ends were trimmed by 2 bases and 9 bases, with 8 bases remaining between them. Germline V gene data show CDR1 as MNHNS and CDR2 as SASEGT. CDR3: CASSERGLQYF. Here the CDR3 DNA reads TGTGCCAGCAGTGAAAGGGGTTTGCAGTACTTC.

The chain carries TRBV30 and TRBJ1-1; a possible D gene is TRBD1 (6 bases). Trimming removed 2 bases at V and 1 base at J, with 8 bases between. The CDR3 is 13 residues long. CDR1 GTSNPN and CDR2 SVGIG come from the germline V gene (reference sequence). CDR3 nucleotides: TGTGCCTGGAGTCTGGACAGGAACACTGAAGCTTTCTTT. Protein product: CAWSLDRNTEAFF.

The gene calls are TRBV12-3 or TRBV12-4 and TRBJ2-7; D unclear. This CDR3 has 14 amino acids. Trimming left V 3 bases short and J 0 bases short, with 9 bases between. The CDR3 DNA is TGTGCCAGCAGTTTGAACGGACGCTCCTACGAGCAGTACTTC. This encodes CASSLNGRSYEQYF.

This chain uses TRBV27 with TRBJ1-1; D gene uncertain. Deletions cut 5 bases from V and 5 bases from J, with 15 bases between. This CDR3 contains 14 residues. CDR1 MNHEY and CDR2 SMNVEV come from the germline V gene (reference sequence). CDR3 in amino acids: CASSPLGQRTEAFF. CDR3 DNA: TGTGCCAGCAGTCCCCTCGGGCAGAGGACTGAAGCTTTCTTT.

This chain's CDR3 is CASSLGQSDYEQYF. DNA for the CDR3: TGCGCCAGCAGCTTGGGACAATCCGACTACGAGCAGTACTTC. This chain connects TRBV5-1 to TRBJ2-7; D unclear. Trimming left V 0 bases short and J 3 bases short, with 10 bases between. The CDR3 length is 14 residues. Germline loops: CDR1 SGHRS, CDR2 YFSETQ.

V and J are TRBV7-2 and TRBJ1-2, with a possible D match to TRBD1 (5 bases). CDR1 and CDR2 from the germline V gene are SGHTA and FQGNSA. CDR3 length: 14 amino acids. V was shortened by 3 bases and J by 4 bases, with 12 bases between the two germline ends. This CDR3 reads CASSFPGLGYGYTF. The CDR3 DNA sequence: TGTGCCAGCAGCTTTCCAGGGCTCGGCTATGGCTACACCTTC.

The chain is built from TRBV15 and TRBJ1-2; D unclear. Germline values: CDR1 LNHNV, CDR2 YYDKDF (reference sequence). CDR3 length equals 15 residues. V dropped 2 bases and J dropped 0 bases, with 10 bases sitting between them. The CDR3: CATSRSDTTNYGYTF. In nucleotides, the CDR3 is TGTGCCACCAGCAGATCCGACACCACTAACTATGGCTACACCTTC.

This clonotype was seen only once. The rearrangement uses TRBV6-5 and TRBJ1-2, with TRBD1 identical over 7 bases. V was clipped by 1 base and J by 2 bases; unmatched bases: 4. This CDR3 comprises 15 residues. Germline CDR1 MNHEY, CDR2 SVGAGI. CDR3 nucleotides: TGTGCCAGCAGTTACTTGGGGGACAGAAACTATGGCTACACCTTC. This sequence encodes CASSYLGDRNYGYTF.